A selection of T cell receptor beta chains follows, all from one sample in a study of shared clonotypes between healthy human individuals. The assay was immunoSEQ multiplex PCR, and TCRdb's table has in-frame clones only and misses some. The sample includes roughly 1 million clones, approximately 68% of them seen just once. The sequenced sample consisted of memory CD4+ T cells sorted from blood. The receptor source for this set is a young man in good health. CDR3s include the opening cysteine and the closing phenylalanine or tryptophan. A D gene is named only where the DNA matches it firmly. Part of the rows lack a size; the others show once, few, many or a class for expanded clones.

clone_size	v_call	j_call	d_call	cdr3_nt	cdr3_aa
.	TRBV7-2	TRBJ1-2	.	TGTGCCAGCAGCCCCCGACGGGGGAGCGGCTACACCTTC	CASSPRRGSGYTF
.	TRBV28	TRBJ2-5	TRBD1	TGTGCCAGCACCTCGGGACAGGGCACACAGACCCAGTACTTC	CASTSGQGTQTQYF
.	TRBV30	TRBJ2-1	TRBD2	TGTGCCTGGAATAGCGGGAGCTCCTACAATGAGCAGTTCTTC	CAWNSGSSYNEQFF
once	TRBV7-2	TRBJ2-4	.	TGTGCCAGCAGCTTTTTGGCCAAAAACATTCAGTACTTC	CASSFLAKNIQYF
.	TRBV19	TRBJ2-5	.	TGTGCCAGTAGTTCCCTCGACAGAAAGCAAGAGACCCAGTACTTC	CASSSLDRKQETQYF
.	TRBV10-3	TRBJ2-1	TRBD2	TGTGCCATCACCCCTACGGTAGCGGGAAGTAGTGGTGCGTTCTTC	CAITPTVAGSSGAFF
few	TRBV5-1	TRBJ1-2	.	TGCGCCAGCAGCTTGGAGGCGAAAGCTAACTATGGCTACACCTTC	CASSLEAKANYGYTF
.	TRBV6-1	TRBJ2-7	.	TGTGCCAGCAGGGGGGATTTCTACGAGCAGTACTTC	CASRGDFYEQYF
.	TRBV6-1	TRBJ2-7	TRBD2	TGTGCCACCAGTAGACTAGCGGGGGATAACTACGAGCAGTACTTC	CATSRLAGDNYEQYF
.	TRBV5-1	TRBJ1-6	TRBD1	TGCGCCAGCAGCTTGGGTCTAGCAGGGGGAGTTGCTTCACCCCTCCACTTT	CASSLGLAGGVASPLHF
.	TRBV28	TRBJ2-7	TRBD1	TGTGCCAGCAGGCCACAGGGGGACCCCTACGAGCAGTACTTC	CASRPQGDPYEQYF
.	TRBV27	TRBJ2-7	TRBD2	TGTGCCAGCAGTTCCAAGACTAGCGGGAGTTTCTACGAGCAGTACTTC	CASSSKTSGSFYEQYF
.	TRBV4-3	TRBJ2-2	.	TGCGCCAGCAGCGCAGACGTCAGGGGCACCGGGGAGCTGTTTTTT	CASSADVRGTGELFF
.	TRBV6-4	TRBJ2-3	TRBD2	TGTGCCAGCAGTGACTCCAGCGGGGCCACAGATACGCAGTATTTT	CASSDSSGATDTQYF
.	TRBV5-6	TRBJ1-1	.	TGTGCCAGCAGCACTTTACCGAACACTGAAGCTTTCTTT	CASSTLPNTEAFF
.	TRBV21-1	TRBJ2-5	.	TGTGCCAGCAGCCTGGAGGCCCAGTACTTC	CASSLEAQYF
once	TRBV2	TRBJ2-7	TRBD2	TGTGCCAGCACAAACTCGGGGGGACGCTCCTACGAGCAGTACTTC	CASTNSGGRSYEQYF
few	TRBV4-1	TRBJ1-2	.	TGCGCCAGCAGCCAAGAAGGCCAGTACTATGGCTACACCTTC	CASSQEGQYYGYTF
few	TRBV7-9	TRBJ2-2	.	TGTGCCAGCAGCAAAAGCCCCGGGGAGCTGTTTTTT	CASSKSPGELFF
.	TRBV28	TRBJ1-1	.	TGTGCCAGCAGTTTACCCACGCGGGGGCAGTTCAACACTGAAGCTTTCTTT	CASSLPTRGQFNTEAFF
.	TRBV7-2	TRBJ2-1	TRBD2	TGTGCCAGCAGCTTTGGGGGACTAGCGGGAGATGAGCAGTTCTTC	CASSFGGLAGDEQFF
once	TRBV30	TRBJ2-2	.	TGTGCCTGGACAGACGGACTGAACACCGGGGAGCTGTTTTTT	CAWTDGLNTGELFF
few	TRBV27	TRBJ2-3	.	TGTGCCAGCAGTCTAAACACAGATACGCAGTATTTT	CASSLNTDTQYF
many	TRBV7-9	TRBJ2-2	TRBD2	TGTGCCAGCAGCTTTCCGGGACTAGCGGGAGGGACCGGGGAGCTGTTTTTT	CASSFPGLAGGTGELFF
.	TRBV6-1	TRBJ1-1	TRBD1	TGTGCCAGCAGTGCCGACAGGGTGGGAACTGAAGCTTTCTTT	CASSADRVGTEAFF
.	TRBV27	TRBJ2-6	.	TGTGCCAGCAGCTCCGACGGAGACAGCGACAGAGGGGCCAACGTCCTGACTTTC	CASSSDGDSDRGANVLTF
.	TRBV7-2	TRBJ2-5	.	TGTGCCAGCAGCCCAGGGGGAGGGGAGACCCAGTACTTC	CASSPGGGETQYF
.	TRBV9	TRBJ2-7	.	TGTGCCAGCAGTCGGGACCTATCGACCACCAACGAGCAGTACTTC	CASSRDLSTTNEQYF
once	TRBV11-3	TRBJ1-1	.	TGTGCCAGCAGCTTAGATTCAGGGCATCTGAACACTGAAGCTTTCTTT	CASSLDSGHLNTEAFF
few	TRBV6-5	TRBJ1-2	.	TGTGCCAGCAGTCTCTCTCCCCCGTTAAGAGGCTACACCTTC	CASSLSPPLRGYTF